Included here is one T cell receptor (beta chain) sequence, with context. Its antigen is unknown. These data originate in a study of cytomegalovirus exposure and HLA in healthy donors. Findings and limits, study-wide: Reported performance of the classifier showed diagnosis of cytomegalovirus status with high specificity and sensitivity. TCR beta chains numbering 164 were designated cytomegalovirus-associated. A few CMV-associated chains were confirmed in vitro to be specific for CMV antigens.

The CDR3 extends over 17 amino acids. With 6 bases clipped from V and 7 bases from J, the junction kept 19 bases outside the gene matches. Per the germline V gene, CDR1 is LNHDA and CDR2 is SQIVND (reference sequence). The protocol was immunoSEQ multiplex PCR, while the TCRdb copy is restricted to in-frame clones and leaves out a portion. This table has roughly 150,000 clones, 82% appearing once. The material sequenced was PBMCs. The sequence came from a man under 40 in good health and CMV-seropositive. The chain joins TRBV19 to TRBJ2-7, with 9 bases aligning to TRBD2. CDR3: CASSPGLAPVTEKEQYF. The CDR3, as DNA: TGTGCCAGTAGCCCGGGACTAGCACCCGTTACGGAAAAGGAGCAGTACTTC.